Presented here are 14 T cell receptor beta chains from one specimen sequenced in a study of identical twins. A single record per CDR3 protein comes from TCRdb applying MiXCR to the 5' RACE reads. The sample records hundreds of thousands of distinct CDR3 sequences, roughly 6% being singletons. The sample was naive T cells sorted from blood. The receptors originated from a young man in good health.

This clonotype has a handful of counts. The chain recombines TRBV18 with TRBJ2-7, with D perhaps being TRBD1 or TRBD2 (6 bases each). V shed 5 bases and J shed 0 bases, with 17 bases lying between them. Germline V gene lookup returns CDR1 KGHSH and CDR2 LQKENI. The CDR3 contains 16 residues. For the CDR3, the DNA is TGTGCCAGCTCAGGAGGGGAGAGCAGGGGCTCCTACGAGCAGTACGTC. Translation gives CASSGGESRGSYEQYV.

This clonotype came up a few times. This chain links TRBV6-5 with TRBJ1-2; D remains unclear. V shed 2 bases and J shed 1 base, with 11 bases lying between them. Germline V gene sequence: CDR1 MNHEY, CDR2 SVGAGI. CDR3 size: 15 residues. CDR3 in DNA: TGTGCCAGCAGTTACCGACGCGACGATAACTATGGCTACACCTTC. Amino acid sequence: CASSYRRDDNYGYTF.

This clonotype appeared many times. The rearrangement uses TRBV10-3 and TRBJ1-2; 10 bases are shared with TRBD1. Trimming took 5 bases from V and 8 from J; bases not matched to a gene: 5. This CDR3 has 13 residues. Germline V gives CDR1 ENHRY, CDR2 SYGVKD. The CDR3 sequence is CAISFGTGEGYTF. Here the CDR3 DNA reads TGTGCCATCAGTTTCGGGACAGGGGAAGGCTACACCTTC.

The chain uses TRBV25-1 and TRBJ2-2; D remains unclear. The V end lost 0 bases, the J end lost 3 bases, and 2 bases lay between the germline ends. This CDR3 is built from 13 residues. Germline CDR1 MGHDK, CDR2 SYGVNS. The CDR3 protein is CASSEYHTGELFF. The CDR3 DNA reads TGTGCCAGCAGTGAATATCACACCGGGGAGCTGTTTTTT.

The chain uses TRBV2 and TRBJ1-5; 9 positions match TRBD1. V was pared by 7 bases and J by 4 bases, with 8 bases of the junction left unmatched. The CDR3 consists of 15 residues. Germline lookup yields CDR1 SNHLY and CDR2 FYNNEI. CDR3 in amino acids: CASTQGTGKNQPQHF. In DNA, the CDR3 is TGTGCCAGCACCCAAGGGACAGGGAAGAATCAGCCCCAGCATTTT. Full variable domain (remainder filled in from reference TRBV2 and TRBJ1-5): EPEVTQTPSHQVTQMGQEVILRCVPISNHLYFYWYRQILGQKVEFLVSFYNNEISEKSEIFDDQFSVERPDGSNFTLKIRSTKLEDSAMYFCASTQGTGKNQPQHFGDGTRLSIL.

The chain recombines TRBV6-2 or TRBV6-3 with TRBJ1-5, with 9 bases aligning to TRBD1. J gave up 3 bases and V 4 bases, and 25 bases lay outside the gene matches. The CDR3 covers 22 residues. Germline assignment: CDR1 MNHEY and CDR2 SVGEGT. The CDR3 nucleotides read TGTGCCAGCAGTTGCTCCAGGGACAGGGAACCTAAGCTGTCCTATTACAATCAGCCCCAGCATTTT. Its translation is CASSCSRDREPKLSYYNQPQHF.

At least ten counts were recorded for this clonotype. The chain couples TRBV29-1 to TRBJ2-2; D is uncertain. Germline V gene sequence: CDR1 SQVTM, CDR2 ANQGSEA. The CDR3 is 13 residues long. V lost 4 bases and J 3 bases, leaving 9 bases between the germline ends. This CDR3 reads CSVGFTYTGELFF. CDR3 DNA sequence: TGCAGCGTTGGTTTCACCTACACCGGGGAGCTGTTTTTT.

This clonotype was seen at least ten times. The J gene is TRBJ2-1, the V gene TRBV7-8; 8 bases are a match to TRBD2. Germline CDR1 and CDR2: SGHVS and FQNEAQ. After removal of 0 bases from V and 6 bases from J, the junction contained 4 bases not matched to a gene. The length of the CDR3 is 15 residues. DNA of the CDR3: TGTGCCAGCAGCTTAGCCGGGACTAGTGGCAATGAGCAGTTCTTC. Translation gives CASSLAGTSGNEQFF.

Many counts were recorded for this clonotype. The chain recombines TRBV27 with TRBJ2-3, with 8 bases fitting TRBD2. The CDR3 has 13 amino acids. Germline assignment: CDR1 MNHEY and CDR2 SMNVEV (reference sequence). J was trimmed by 7 bases and V by 7 bases; bases with no gene match: 7. The CDR3 reads CASKISSGHTQYF. In nucleotides, the CDR3 is TGTGCCAGCAAGATCTCTAGCGGGCATACGCAGTATTTT.

The chain joins TRBV12-3 or TRBV12-4 to TRBJ2-5; 7 bases line up with TRBD2. The CDR3 contains 14 residues. Trimming cost V 4 bases and J 1 base; bases outside gene matches: 3. CDR3 residues: CASSSAGVQETQYF. The CDR3 DNA is TGTGCCAGCAGTTCTGCGGGGGTCCAAGAGACCCAGTACTTC.

The chain has TRBV7-8 and TRBJ2-6; D remains unclear. The CDR3 runs to 14 residues. Germline assignment: CDR1 SGHVS and CDR2 FQNEAQ. The ends were cut back, 3 bases at V and 4 bases at J, with 7 bases in the middle. The CDR3 DNA reads as TGTGCCAGCAGCTTCGGCCCCGGGGCCAACGTCCTGACTTTC. This encodes CASSFGPGANVLTF. Full variable domain (outside the CDR3, taken from reference TRBV7-8 and TRBJ2-6): GAGVSQSPRYKVAKRGQDVALRCDPISGHVSLFWYQQALGQGPEFLTYFQNEAQLDKSGLPSDRFFAERPEGSVSTLKIQRTQQEDSAVYLCASSFGPGANVLTFGAGSRLTVL.

On this clonotype itself: Given a much more abundant clone one base away, this may be a read error. The V gene is TRBV20-1, the J gene TRBJ2-1, with 8 bases lining up with TRBD2. This CDR3 is built from 14 residues. J was trimmed by 7 bases and V by 3 bases; bases with no gene match: 8. Germline values: CDR1 DFQATT, CDR2 SNEGSKA (reference sequence). CDR3 DNA sequence: TGCAGTGCTAGTACACGGGAGGGTCGGAATGAGCAGTTCTTC. Encoded protein: CSASTREGRNEQFF.

This clonotype was recorded many times. The DNA for the CDR3 is TGTGCCATCAGTGACGGGACGGAGCAGTACGTC. Amino acid sequence: CAISDGTEQYV. The chain has TRBV10-3 and TRBJ2-7, with D tentatively TRBD1 or TRBD2 (5 bases each). Germline V gene sequence: CDR1 ENHRY, CDR2 SYGVKD. The CDR3 spans 11 residues. Trimming shortened V by 3 bases and J by 7 bases, and 7 bases separated the two germline ends.

This clonotype was observed many times. The chain links TRBV5-5 to TRBJ1-1; D ambiguous. CDR3 length: 14 residues. Germline CDR1 SGHKS, CDR2 YYEKEE (reference sequence). V dropped 1 base and J dropped 4 bases, with 11 bases sitting between them. CDR3 region: CASSLSWGTTEAFF. DNA of the CDR3: TGTGCCAGCAGCTTGAGTTGGGGAACCACTGAAGCTTTCTTT.